The clone carrying this T cell receptor beta chain was found a few times. The sample belongs to a study of T-cell memory formation after mild COVID-19. TCRdb re-derived calls from the 5' RACE reads in MiXCR, one entry per CDR3 protein. Of around 250,000 distinct CDR3 sequences in the sample, 15% were seen once. V gave up 2 bases and J gave up 3 bases; unmatched junction bases: 14. The CDR3 is made up of 18 amino acids. Per the germline V gene, CDR1 is LGHDT and CDR2 is YNNKEL (reference sequence). The clonotype originates from an adult woman who had mild COVID-19 (a few samples of this study predate the infection). Cell type and time point are not known. J is TRBJ1-1 and V is TRBV3-1, with 8 bases identical to TRBD1. The material sequenced was PBMCs or a T cell subset sorted from them (not recorded which). The CDR3 DNA is TGTGCCAGCAGCCAAATTCAGGGGGCGATCGGGTATTACACTGAAGCTTTCTTT. This gives the protein CASSQIQGAIGYYTEAFF.